This T cell receptor (beta chain) is drawn from a study of cytomegalovirus exposure and HLA in healthy donors (TCRdb year 2017). Study-level background: An earlier analysis of some 550 of the donors reported approximately 270 Gb of sequence data and around 110 million unique TCR beta sequences from 150 million to 200 million T cells. An early release that covered about 640 HLA-typed donors contained approximately 320 gigabases of sequencing data and 85 million to 100 million unique TCR sequences. Among the roughly 390 genotyped donors, approximately 76% belonged to the genetic ancestry cluster associated with self-reported Caucasian donors. The study aimed to test whether signatures of past pathogen exposure could be identified by cataloging public T cell receptors. Using immunosequencing, the study profiled T cell repertoires from fewer than 700 subjects and related those repertoires to cytomegalovirus serostatus. A separate validation cohort of roughly 130 different subjects was used in addition to the roughly 620-subject first cohort. The study combined high-throughput TCR immunosequencing, statistical association of individual TCRs with disease status, and machine learning to predict cytomegalovirus infection status. To study patterns of TCR occurrence, a later analysis re-analyzed previously published TCR beta repertoires from 666 donors and added high-resolution HLA genotyping. Rather than using new phenotypic data, the later analysis identified candidate immune exposures from TCR beta sequences and from how often those sequences occurred across donors. An earlier analysis of more than 450 of the donors used high-throughput TCR beta sequencing to judge whether each TCR beta V gene segment behaved as functional or pseudogenic. Donor age, sex, ethnicity and CMV serostatus were compiled alongside the repertoire data. A later genetic analysis used genome-wide SNP genotypes for about 60% of the 666 donors, treating that subset as a discovery cohort. All discovery cohort repertoires had been generated using a single sequencing platform. Both class I and class II loci were covered by HLA typing, at four-digit resolution. Typing coverage varied by locus: 629-630 donors for A, B, C, DRB1 and DQB1; roughly 500 for DQA1; around 610 for DPA1; more than 450 for DPB1. Roughly 5 DR-DQ haplotypes were handled as single units for association and clustering, since linkage in the cohort was strong. Across 300 to 500 genotyped donors of the cohort, an average of roughly 250,000 unique TCR beta nucleotide sequences per donor were sequenced, and 15% to 20% of those sequences were non-productive.

At the junction V is shortened by 3 bases and J by 9 bases; bases outside the gene matches: 10. Looking up the germline V gene (reference sequence) yields CDR1 LNHDA and CDR2 SQIVND. From the cysteine through the phenylalanine, the CDR3 covers 14 amino acids. The CDR3 DNA has 42 bases and is translated from base 1. The library was obtained by the immunoSEQ multiplex PCR assay. For the multiplex PCR, a mixture combining 60 forward primers for TCR Vbeta segments and 13 reverse primers for TCR Jbeta segments was used. Amplification of the CDR3 region of rearranged TCR beta genes was performed with a multiplex PCR assay on genomic DNA. Amplified TCR beta libraries were sequenced as 87-base-pair reads on the Illumina HiSeq System. In the authors' own workflow: A later analysis tallied 75 million to 95 million unique TCR beta chains across the 610 or so repertoires, and about 12 million of those chains were shared by two or more donors. To remove PCR and sequencing errors, raw reads were error-corrected and collapsed into unique sequences using a nearest-neighbor algorithm that merged closely related sequences. CDR3 sequences were aligned to IMGT reference sequences to assign V, D and J gene segments. For a sequence to be retained, a match of at least six nucleotides to both a V gene segment and a J gene segment was required. Rearrangements were called productive when the CDR3 lacked stop codons and stayed in frame with V and J; all others were non-productive. Following IMGT convention, CDR3 was defined as the stretch from the second conserved V-encoded cysteine up to the conserved J-encoded phenylalanine. In an earlier analysis of roughly 580 of the donors, sequences lacking an unambiguous match to a single V gene segment were excluded. In an earlier analysis of several hundred of the donors, V segments were called functional above 56.7% productive rearrangements and were called segregating when the between-donor standard deviation exceeded 5%. A statistical classification framework was developed to diagnose cytomegalovirus status using the catalog of TCR beta chain sequences. A later analysis assigned V and J genes by comparing TCR nucleotide sequences with IMGT/GENE-DB human TR gene sequences. The TCRdist pipeline was used in a later analysis to assign CDR3 sequences and most-parsimonious VDJ recombination scenarios. In a later analysis, every TCR beta chain was defined by the combination of its CDR3 amino acid sequence and its V-gene family, and reads without a unique V-gene family were dropped. A later analysis removed 550 to 650 highly shared, low-generation-probability nucleotide sequences to deal with suspected cross-contamination and a sequencing artifact. A later analysis calculated a clonal expansion index for each public chain from normalized within-repertoire ranks of inferred template counts. A later analysis computed generation probabilities with a VDJ recombination model fitted to out-of-frame rearrangements, and checked the results against IGoR. Hypergeometric tests were used in a later analysis to score TCR-TCR, TCR-HLA and TCR-CMV co-occurrence, with a repertoire-size bias correction applied to the TCR pairs. In a later analysis, false discovery rates were estimated by permuting HLA or CMV assignments 20 times. In a later analysis, co-occurring TCRs were grouped using DBSCAN, with TCRdist sequence similarity added in when clustering inside HLA-allele-positive subsets. Repertoires with fewer than 30,000 or more than 120,000 public chains, plus five repertoires with anomalous nucleotide sharing, were excluded from co-occurrence clustering. TCRdb took over this immuneACCESS table, retaining in-frame rearrangements with V and J assigned. Such tables are incomplete; in checked studies, under half of the missing clones stem from an unresolved V gene, and the remainder is unexplained. V, J and clone size are taken as reported in that table, and D and trimming were inferred from the DNA itself. The sample contains 100,000 to 150,000 clones, roughly 80% of them found a single time. The leading ten clones occupy 1.2% of the sample.

As regards this clone: Its antigen specificity is not known. Base qualities are not at hand, and no much larger clone is one base apart.

The study at large found these results: The only immune exposure information available for the cohort was CMV serostatus. An earlier analysis of 450 to 750 of the donors showed that most TCR beta V segments appeared in productive rearrangements either about 87% or about 30% of the time, which broadly matched IMGT annotations. In a later analysis, some 18,000 TCR beta sequences were associated with specific HLA alleles at a false discovery rate of 0.05. Most TCR sequences were seen in very few donors, while some public TCRs were found in many individuals. A later genetic analysis reported fewer N-insertions in productive TCRs among donors in an Asian-associated ancestry cluster than the approximately 670-donor mean. A further reported finding was that TCR beta sequences accurately predicted the HLA-A and HLA-B alleles for most subjects in the first cohort. An association between a missense DCLRE1C variant and V-gene and J-gene trimming of TCR beta chains was found in a later genetic analysis and replicated in an independent cohort. The presence/absence analyses assumed that sequencing depth was roughly uniform across donors, and that assumption may not be true. The classifier was reported to diagnose cytomegalovirus status with high specificity and sensitivity in both the original and validation cohorts. Three of the identified cytomegalovirus-associated TCR beta chains were confirmed in vitro to be specific for cytomegalovirus antigens. A group of highly shared sequence variants was considered likely to be a technical artifact of the sequencing pipeline. A total of 150 to 200 TCR beta chains were listed by the study as associated with cytomegalovirus. Strong co-occurrence of HLA alleles, especially DR and DQ, made assigning TCR associations to individual alleles difficult. In a later analysis, HLA-associated TCR beta chains were found to be more clonally expanded and to have lower generation probabilities than equally common non-associated chains. Several of the top co-occurrence clusters appeared to be linked to parvovirus B19, influenza, CMV and Epstein-Barr virus, according to a later analysis. The cohort was sequenced for TCR beta chains only, and without alpha or paired-chain data the features that could be detected were limited. The authors suggested that the approach could potentially be generalized to other disease states and immunological phenotypes. Approximately 16 rarely observed V segments, including chromosome 9 orphons, were excluded from the earlier analysis of a few hundred of the donors because counts were too low. In a later analysis, TCR association rates were found to vary across HLA loci, with the most associated TCRs seen for DRB1 alleles and the fewest for HLA-C alleles. Some IMGT-functional V segments, including TRBV6-2 and TRBV6-3, could not be distinguished by the 87-base-pair reads and were therefore excluded. Because HLA typing was unavailable for some donors at each locus, only the typed subset was used in association tests. Linkage disequilibrium might explain the correlated functional status among segregating V segments, but an unknown experimental factor could not be ruled out. In a later analysis, most CMV-associated TCR beta chains were found to appear HLA-restricted, with HLA associations seemingly driven largely by CMV exposure.

The cohort was made up of roughly 670 healthy bone marrow donors. At the time of sampling, every cohort member was nominally healthy, though immune exposures that went unrecorded were likely present. The donor tested CMV seronegative, placing the donor among the 352 seronegative members of the cohort. Every donor gave a peripheral blood sample, and the peripheral blood mononuclear cells from that sample were used for TCR beta sequencing. The Qiagen DNeasy Blood Extraction Kit was used to extract genomic DNA from the blood cell samples. The sequenced sample consisted of PBMCs. The sequence joins TRBV19 to TRBJ1-1; 7 bases in between match TRBD1. This clonotype was sampled from a female donor in good health and CMV-seronegative. The DNA is as follows: TGTGCCAGTAGTATTGGAGGGGGCGTAGACAAAGCTTTCTTT. This sequence encodes CASSIGGGVDKAFF.